Listed here are 20 T cell receptor beta chains from one sample, sequenced in a study of persistence of HIV-infected CD4 T cells. The stimulus was an HIV-1 Gag 15-mer peptide pool, about 1.1 ug/peptide/mL. Sorting of responding CD4+ T cells relied on upregulated CD40 ligand together with CD69. These receptors' antigens are unknown. The libraries were made with immunoSEQ version 4 in survey mode. Only in-frame clones appear in the TCRdb table, and some are missing; sequencing was by immunoSEQ multiplex PCR. The sample contains about 19,000 clones, approximately 60% of which appear only once. Sequencing was performed on CD4+ T cells sorted from PBMCs after approximately 20-hour stimulation, taken from a patient who received antiretroviral therapy. The receptor source for this set is an adult woman with HIV who was CMV-seropositive.

The V call is TRBV5-1, the J call TRBJ2-7, with D possibly being TRBD1 (6 bases). Trimming took off 2 bases at V and 2 bases at J, with 14 bases between the two ends. The CDR3 is 15 residues long. Germline V gives CDR1 SGHRS, CDR2 YFSETQ. The CDR3 bases are TGCGCCAGCAGCTTCCAGACAGGCTTGACCTACGAGCAGTACTTC. It yields the protein CASSFQTGLTYEQYF.

The rearrangement joins TRBV9 to TRBJ2-5; TRBD1 is a possible D gene (5 bases). Trimming shortened V by 0 bases and J by 5 bases, and 11 bases separated the two germline ends. The CDR3 runs 14 residues. Germline lookup yields CDR1 SGDLS and CDR2 YYNGEE. The CDR3 coding sequence is TGTGCCAGCAGCGTAGGATTGGGGCCTGAGACCCAGTACTTC. Protein product: CASSVGLGPETQYF. The whole variable domain, filled in from reference TRBV9 and TRBJ2-5, reads DSGVTQTPKHLITATGQRVTLRCSPRSGDLSVYWYQQSLDQGLQFLIQYYNGEERAKGNILERFSAQQFPDLHSELNLSSLELGDSALYFCASSVGLGPETQYFGPGTRLLVL.

This clone has only one observation. This rearrangement joins TRBV6-1 to TRBJ2-4; D possibly uses TRBD1 or TRBD2 (7 bases each). With 2 bases removed from V and 7 bases from J, the gap between germline ends came to 18 bases. The CDR3 is 16 amino acids. CDR1 is MNHNS, CDR2 SASEGT, per germline. CDR3 bases: TGTGCCAGCAGTGAAAGGGGGGGGACAGTACCTAACATTCAGTACTTC. Amino acids: CASSERGGTVPNIQYF.

The chain joins TRBV24-1 to TRBJ2-2; D is possibly TRBD1 (5 bases). The germline V gene has CDR1 KGHDR and CDR2 SFDVKD. The V end was cut by 0 bases, the J end by 0 bases, with 7 bases between. The CDR3 has 16 residues. The CDR3 sequence: CATSDLSRANTGELFF. CDR3 DNA: TGTGCCACCAGTGATTTGTCCAGGGCGAACACCGGGGAGCTGTTTTTT.

This clone appeared a few times. This specimen includes other DNA sequences encoding the same CDR3. J is TRBJ2-1 and V is TRBV5-1; 12 nucleotides agree with TRBD2. CDR1 and CDR2 (germline): SGHRS, YFSETQ. This CDR3 has 16 residues. The V and J ends lost 1 base and 5 bases, in that order; junction bases with no gene match: 4. The CDR3 coding sequence is TGCGCCAGCAGCTTGTTACTAGCGGGGGGTAACAATGAGCAGTTCTTC. Its protein product is CASSLLLAGGNNEQFF.

This clone showed up just a few times. The rearrangement links TRBV28 to TRBJ2-5, with no clear D. The CDR3 has 13 amino acids. Trimming removed 5 bases at V and 7 bases at J, with 14 bases between. The V gene's germline CDR1 is MDHEN and CDR2 SYDVKM. Here the CDR3 DNA reads TGTGCCAGCAGTCAGGCAGACCTATGGACCCAGTACTTC. The encoded protein is CASSQADLWTQYF. Based on the CDR3 plus reference TRBV28 and TRBJ2-5, the full variable domain is DVKVTQSSRYLVKRTGEKVFLECVQDMDHENMFWYRQDPGLGLRLIYFSYDVKMKEKGDIPEGYSVSREKKERFSLILESASTNQTSMYLCASSQADLWTQYFGPGTRLLVL.

V is TRBV6-5 and J is TRBJ1-1, with D possibly being TRBD1 (6 bases). CDR3 length: 14 residues. Looked up from germline, CDR1 is MNHEY and CDR2 is SVGAGI. Trimming removed 3 bases at V and 5 bases at J, with 13 bases between. CDR3 coding DNA: TGTGCCAGCAGTTATCGGGGGCGCGAAACTGAAGCTTTCTTT. It codes for CASSYRGRETEAFF.

CDR3 bases: TGTGCCAGTAGTTTCCGGCGTGGTAACGTCCTGACTTTC. Its protein product is CASSFRRGNVLTF. This chain uses TRBV19 with TRBJ2-6; D not resolved. Germline V gene lookup returns CDR1 LNHDA and CDR2 SQIVND (reference sequence). V lost 5 bases to trimming and J lost 10 bases, with 12 bases between them. This CDR3 comprises 13 residues.

The chain couples TRBV9 to TRBJ1-2, with unresolved D. There are 14 residues in the CDR3. Trimming took 4 bases from V and 4 from J, leaving 14 bases between them. The germline gives CDR1 SGDLS, CDR2 YYNGEE. The CDR3 region is CASSPRSMPYGYTF. The CDR3 coding sequence is TGTGCCAGCAGCCCGCGCAGTATGCCCTATGGCTACACCTTC. The complete variable domain, with remaining parts taken from reference TRBV9 and TRBJ1-2, reads DSGVTQTPKHLITATGQRVTLRCSPRSGDLSVYWYQQSLDQGLQFLIQYYNGEERAKGNILERFSAQQFPDLHSELNLSSLELGDSALYFCASSPRSMPYGYTFGSGTRLTVV.

V and J are TRBV18 and TRBJ2-1; D is undetermined. Germline V gene sequence: CDR1 KGHSH, CDR2 LQKENI. The V and J ends lost 2 bases and 5 bases respectively, with 10 bases between them. This CDR3 spans 14 amino acids. The CDR3 spells CASSPMGINNEQFF. Here the CDR3 DNA reads TGTGCCAGCTCACCAATGGGGATCAACAATGAGCAGTTCTTC.

The gene calls are TRBV2 and TRBJ1-4; D may be TRBD1 (6 bases). The germline gives CDR1 SNHLY, CDR2 FYNNEI. V was trimmed by 6 bases and J by 7 bases, leaving 15 bases between them. The length of the CDR3 is 14 residues. The CDR3 coding sequence is TGTGCCAGCAGGGAACAGGGTTCGAGTGAAAAACTGTTTTTT. It yields the protein CASREQGSSEKLFF. The variable domain in full, with the rest retrieved from reference TRBV2 and TRBJ1-4, is EPEVTQTPSHQVTQMGQEVILRCVPISNHLYFYWYRQILGQKVEFLVSFYNNEISEKSEIFDDQFSVERPDGSNFTLKIRSTKLEDSAMYFCASREQGSSEKLFFGSGTQLSVL.

Comments on this clone: Other DNA sequences in the sample encode the same CDR3. The chain couples TRBV5-1 to TRBJ1-2; D remains ambiguous. From germline, CDR1 is SGHRS and CDR2 YFSETQ. The CDR3 runs to 13 residues. With 1 base removed from V and 6 bases from J, the gap between germline ends came to 10 bases. The CDR3 DNA reads as TGCGCCAGCAGCTTGTCTACTGGGAATGGCTACACCTTC. Translation gives CASSLSTGNGYTF.

This chain links TRBV5-5 with TRBJ1-1; D gene unclear. Germline V gene lookup returns CDR1 SGHKS and CDR2 YYEKEE (reference sequence). Trimming took off 5 bases at V and 1 base at J, with 9 bases between the two ends. This CDR3 spans 13 amino acids. The CDR3 here is CASSPDKNTEAFF. The CDR3, as DNA: TGTGCCAGCAGTCCTGACAAGAACACTGAAGCTTTCTTT.

This clone showed up just a few times. The gene calls are TRBV21-1 and TRBJ2-7. TRBV21-1 is designated a pseudogene. The CDR3 consists of 14 residues. The chain's CDR3 is CASSIHGRNYEQYV. In DNA, the CDR3 is TGTGCCAGCAGCATTCACGGACGGAACTACGAGCAGTACGTC.

Only a few counts were recorded for this clone. The rearrangement uses TRBV10-3 and TRBJ1-1; TRBD1 is a possible D gene (5 bases). CDR1 is ENHRY, CDR2 SYGVKD, per germline. CDR3 length equals 14 residues. Deletions cut 8 bases from V and 0 bases from J, with 13 bases between. Here the CDR3 DNA reads TGTGCCATCTCTTCGAAGGGGATGAACACTGAAGCTTTCTTT. Translation: CAISSKGMNTEAFF.

The chain uses TRBV30 and TRBJ1-2; D perhaps matches TRBD1 (6 bases). Trimming removed 0 bases at V and 7 bases at J, with 15 bases between. This CDR3 contains 14 residues. Germline V CDR1 and CDR2: GTSNPN, SVGIG (reference sequence). CDR3 sequence reads: CAWSVDHRVGGYTF. DNA for the CDR3: TGTGCCTGGAGTGTAGATCACAGGGTGGGTGGCTACACCTTC.

This clone turned up a few times. The CDR3 region is CATKRRVNTEAFF. For the CDR3, the DNA is TGTGCCACCAAGCGCAGGGTAAACACTGAAGCTTTCTTT. The V and J genes are TRBV6-5 and TRBJ1-1, with D possibly being TRBD1 (5 bases). This CDR3 is built from 13 residues. The V end lost 10 bases, the J end lost 2 bases, and 14 bases lay between the germline ends. Germline assignment: CDR1 MNHEY and CDR2 SVGAGI.

The chain uses TRBV9 and TRBJ2-1, with TRBD1 as a possible D gene (6 bases). The V gene lost 4 bases and the J gene lost 8 bases, with 19 bases spanning the gap. Germline-derived CDR1 and CDR2 are SGDLS and YYNGEE. This CDR3 is built from 15 residues. The CDR3 DNA sequence: TGTGCCAGCAGCTCCGGGACACTCGGTCGGGATGAGCAGTTCTTC. Its protein is CASSSGTLGRDEQFF.

The chain joins TRBV30 to TRBJ1-4, with D hard to call. The V and J ends lost 5 bases and 3 bases respectively, with 7 bases between them. The germline V gene encodes CDR1 GTSNPN and CDR2 SVGIG (reference sequence). This CDR3 has 12 amino acids. The CDR3 DNA sequence: TGTGCCTGGGAATCAGCTAATGAAAAACTGTTTTTT. It codes for CAWESANEKLFF.

This clone has a handful of counts. The chain is built from TRBV29-1 and TRBJ2-2, with D possibly called TRBD1 or TRBD2 (6 bases each). This CDR3 is 13 amino acids long. Between the trimmed V and J ends, which lost 5 bases and 4 bases, there was a span of 11 bases. Per the germline V gene, CDR1 is SQVTM and CDR2 is ANQGSEA. DNA of the CDR3: TGCAGCGTTAATGAGGGGGGCACCGGGGAGCTGTTTTTT. The encoded protein is CSVNEGGTGELFF.